The 6 T cell receptor beta chains presented below share a single source sample, sequenced in a study of radiotherapy plus CTLA-4 blockade in lung cancer. Generated by immunoSEQ multiplex PCR, the TCRdb table keeps only in-frame clones and is missing some. Counted here are roughly 32,000 clones, roughly 70% occurring once; the ten biggest clones make up 4%. Material: peripheral blood, obtained from a patient treated with radiotherapy plus ipilimumab. The receptor source for this set is a human donor with non-small cell lung cancer who had stable disease on radiotherapy plus ipilimumab.

In its sample, this clone was seen a few times. The rearrangement uses TRBV6-6 and TRBJ2-7, with D possibly being TRBD2 (5 bases). The CDR3 covers 13 residues. Looked up from germline, CDR1 is MNHNY and CDR2 is SVGAGI (reference sequence). V was trimmed by 6 bases and J by 4 bases, leaving 13 bases between them. CDR3 bases: TGTGCCAGCAGCGAGGGTCGGCTGTACGAGCAGTACTTC. This gives the protein CASSEGRLYEQYF.

Points on this clone: Other DNA sequences from this sample encode an identical CDR3 as well. The V gene is TRBV6-5, the J gene TRBJ2-7; the D is unclear. This CDR3 is built from 13 residues. V was shortened by 0 bases and J by 2 bases, with 5 bases between the two germline ends. Germline V gene sequence: CDR1 MNHEY, CDR2 SVGAGI. CDR3 in DNA: TGTGCCAGCAGTTACTCTGGGCCCTACGAGCAGTACTTC. Protein: CASSYSGPYEQYF.

This chain links TRBV7-9 with TRBJ1-5; D is unresolved. Germline V gives CDR1 SEHNR, CDR2 FQNEAQ (reference sequence). CDR3 length: 15 residues. Trimming removed 3 bases at V and 4 bases at J, with 13 bases between. The CDR3 loop is CASSFSGPINQPQHF. CDR3 nucleotide sequence: TGTGCCAGCAGCTTCTCCGGCCCAATAAATCAGCCCCAGCATTTT.

The genes are TRBV11-2 and TRBJ2-1; 11 bases agree with TRBD2. Germline CDR1 SGHAT, CDR2 FQNNGV. The CDR3 sequence is 16 residues long. V gave up 5 bases and J gave up 6 bases; unmatched junction bases: 9. The DNA for the CDR3 is TGTGCCAGCAGCACCTACAGGGGACTAGCGGTCAATGAGCAGTTCTTC. As protein: CASSTYRGLAVNEQFF.

The chain employs TRBV7-2 and TRBJ2-7; a weak D match, TRBD2 (6 bases). In germline, CDR1 is SGHTA, CDR2 FQGNSA. The CDR3 has 16 residues. V lost 5 bases and J 2 bases, leaving 19 bases between the germline ends. The CDR3 loop reads CASSRRRDWKAYEQYF. Written as DNA, the CDR3 is TGTGCCAGCAGCCGCCGCCGGGACTGGAAAGCCTACGAGCAGTACTTC.

This chain links TRBV7-9 with TRBJ2-5; maybe TRBD1 (6 bases). The closer fit of TRBJ2-7 to the DNA end suggests the J call may be wrong. The V gene's germline CDR1 is SEHNR and CDR2 FQNEAQ (reference sequence). CDR3 length equals 16 residues. The CDR3 spells CASSSHSVNRVGEQYF. The CDR3 nucleotides read TGTGCCAGCAGCTCCCATTCGGTTAACAGGGTTGGCGAGCAGTACTTC.